These T cell receptor beta chains were read from a single sample in a study of T cell responses to AZD1222 COVID-19 vaccine. Produced via immunoSEQ multiplex PCR; TCRdb's table is partial and in-frame only. This table has roughly 140,000 clones, approximately 88% appearing once. The starting material was peripheral blood, obtained on day 0 of AZD1222 vaccination. All receptors come from an adult in good health. The CDR3 runs from the conserved cysteine through the conserved F or W. The D gene is left open where the match is weak. Clone sizes are given selectively: once, few, many, or a class where the clone is expanded.

>NA|TRBV7-9|NA|TRBJ2-7|14
CASSGFQGPSQQYF
TGTGCCAGCAGCGGATTCCAAGGGCCATCCCAGCAGTACTTC
>TRBD1|TRBV29-1|NA|TRBJ1-1|12
CSVARGQIEAFF
TGCAGCGTTGCTCGGGGACAGATTGAAGCTTTCTTT
>TRBD1|TRBV29-1|NA|TRBJ1-2|13
CSVADRGTEGYTF
TGCAGCGTCGCAGACAGGGGGACGGAGGGCTACACCTTC
>NA|TRBV7-6|NA|TRBJ1-5|15
CASSLFKGFDQPQHF
TGTGCCAGCAGCTTATTCAAAGGGTTCGATCAGCCCCAGCATTTT
>TRBD2|TRBV30|NA|TRBJ2-5|14
CAWRLAGGPGTQYF
TGTGCCTGGAGATTAGCGGGGGGGCCAGGGACCCAGTACTTC
>NA|TRBV7-3|NA|TRBJ1-5|14
CASASGSAGQPQHF
TGTGCCAGCGCATCAGGGTCAGCGGGTCAGCCCCAGCATTTT
>TRBD1|TRBV15|NA|TRBJ2-5|16
CATSRGNRGRSETQYF
TGTGCCACCAGCAGAGGGAACAGGGGGCGGTCAGAGACCCAGTACTTC
>TRBD1|TRBV29-1|NA|TRBJ2-7|14
CSVTETGGGYEQYF
TGCAGCGTGACCGAGACAGGGGGGGGATACGAGCAGTACTTC
>NA|TRBV28|NA|TRBJ1-5|12
CASSLAGQPQHF
TGTGCCAGCAGTTTAGCCGGTCAGCCCCAGCATTTT
>NA|TRBV12-3/TRBV12-4|NA|TRBJ1-2|13
CASSLEQNYGYTF
TGTGCCAGCAGTTTAGAACAGAACTATGGCTACACCTTC
>NA|TRBV2|NA|TRBJ1-5|14
CASERDMVNQPQHF
TGTGCCAGCGAGCGGGATATGGTCAATCAGCCCCAGCATTTT
>NA|TRBV7-2|NA|TRBJ2-3|13
CASSQDYTDTQYF
TGTGCCAGCAGTCAGGACTACACAGATACGCAGTATTTT
>TRBD2|TRBV10-3|NA|TRBJ2-7|14
CAISLAGGAYEQYF
TGTGCCATCAGCCTAGCGGGGGGTGCCTACGAGCAGTACTTC
>NA|TRBV5-1|NA|TRBJ2-4|15
CASSGQGLLKNIQYF
TGCGCCAGCAGCGGGCAGGGGTTACTTAAAAACATTCAGTACTTC
>TRBD1|TRBV28|NA|TRBJ1-1|13
CASTRQGPTEAFF
TGTGCCAGCACCAGACAGGGTCCCACTGAAGCTTTCTTT
>NA|TRBV28|NA|TRBJ1-6|18
CASSLWGGVPAFNSPLHF
TGTGCCAGCAGTTTATGGGGAGGGGTTCCCGCCTTTAATTCACCCCTCCACTTT
>TRBD2|TRBV24-1|NA|TRBJ2-5|15
CATSDSRGVQETQYF
TGTGCCACCAGTGATTCCCGGGGGGTCCAAGAGACCCAGTACTTC
>NA|TRBV9|NA|TRBJ2-7|12
CASSRTFYEQYF
TGTGCCAGCAGCCGCACCTTCTACGAGCAGTACTTC
>NA|TRBV19|NA|TRBJ1-4|18
CASRAGRDSKKPPEKLFF
TGTGCCAGTAGGGCCGGCAGGGACTCTAAAAAACCTCCTGAAAAACTGTTTTTT
>NA|TRBV6-6|once|TRBJ1-4|16
CASSYGIRATNEKLFF
TGTGCCAGCAGTTACGGGATACGGGCAACTAATGAAAAACTGTTTTTT
>TRBD1|TRBV5-4|once|TRBJ1-2|14
CASSGRGPGEGYTF
TGTGCCAGCAGCGGAAGGGGGCCCGGGGAGGGCTACACCTTC
>NA|TRBV27|NA|TRBJ1-5|15
CASRPVPLSNQPQHF
TGTGCCAGCCGACCCGTCCCTCTCAGCAATCAGCCCCAGCATTTT
>NA|TRBV19|NA|TRBJ2-7|15
CASSRGGTGDYEQYF
TGTGCCAGTAGTAGGGGGGGGACAGGAGACTACGAGCAGTACTTC
>NA|TRBV5-4|NA|TRBJ1-2|14
CASSLALADYGYTF
TGTGCCAGCAGCTTGGCGTTGGCAGACTATGGCTACACCTTC
>NA|TRBV6-2/TRBV6-3|NA|TRBJ1-2|14
CASSEPGGGYGYTF
TGTGCCAGCAGTGAGCCGGGGGGTGGCTATGGCTACACCTTC
>TRBD1|TRBV6-5|NA|TRBJ2-7|15
CASSRGQGRTYEQYF
TGTGCCAGCAGTCGAGGACAGGGCCGAACCTACGAGCAGTACTTC
>NA|TRBV6-4|NA|TRBJ2-1|15
CASSDSAGSYNEQFF
TGTGCCAGCAGTGACTCAGCGGGCTCCTACAATGAGCAGTTCTTC